This T cell receptor beta chain was observed in a study of blood T cell repertoires in COVID-19. Study details: The samples span acute and convalescent COVID-19 from the United States, Italy and Spain. From T cells, B-cell-depleted T cells, or PBMCs came the material, which was cDNA or gDNA.

In Seattle, patients joined the study during active infection and were tracked longitudinally. Source study methods: The authors estimated nucleated cell counts from reference gene primer amplification. Libraries were prepared by immunoSEQ multiplex PCR; TCRdb keeps only in-frame clonotypes and omits some of them. The V and J calls and clone size come from that table; D and trimming were worked out from the DNA. The sample has roughly 150,000 clones, over 80% seen once. Germline CDR1 SGHTA, CDR2 FQGNSA. Trimming shortened V by 1 base and J by 2 bases, and 12 bases separated the two germline ends. CDR3 length equals 15 residues.

This TCR came from a woman older than 75 with COVID-19, enrolled during active disease. The source material was peripheral blood. V and J are TRBV7-2 and TRBJ2-7; tentatively, D is TRBD2 (5 bases). The CDR3 loop reads CASSLGANGAYEQYF. Here the CDR3 DNA reads TGTGCCAGCAGCTTAGGGGCGAACGGGGCCTACGAGCAGTACTTC.